This T cell receptor beta chain was sequenced for a study of shared clonotypes between healthy human individuals. Study results and limitations: On the whole, naive subsets had larger estimated richness than memory subsets had.

Worth noting for this clone: The antigen remains undetermined.

TCRdb's table, derived via immunoSEQ multiplex PCR, lists solely in-frame clones and lacks some. The sample holds around 1,100,000 clones, roughly 80% seen once. Trimming took 0 bases from V and 1 from J, leaving 10 bases between them. Germline-derived CDR1 and CDR2 are SGDLS and YYNGEE. The CDR3 runs 15 residues. The source is a man younger than 35 in good health. Some clones in this sample may be carry-over from other donors' samples. Sequenced: memory CD4+ T cells from PBMCs. Subset defined: CD45RA-negative fraction. The chain is built from TRBV9 and TRBJ1-2; the D is unclear. DNA of the CDR3: TGTGCCAGCAGCGTAGGGGCGGAATATAACTATGGCTACACCTTC. Protein sequence: CASSVGAEYNYGYTF.